This TCR beta chain was documented in a study of graft-versus-host responses after intestinal transplantation. Study at large: Grafts that recipients had were multivisceral, liver-intestinal, or isolated intestinal transplants. Each patient got anti-thymocyte globulin induction, then tacrolimus and steroids for around three years.

Some clones are missing from TCRdb's copy, which holds only in-frame ones; the method was immunoSEQ multiplex PCR. The table records about 96,000 clones, about 90% of them present only once. Study-level results: Recipient bone marrow held GvH clones, some seen earlier in ileum or blood. Early post-transplant HvG declines tracked with peak circulating GvH clone levels.

There are 11 residues in the CDR3. V was trimmed by 2 bases and J by 8 bases, leaving 7 bases between them. CDR1 is MNHEY, CDR2 SVGAGI, per germline. Remarks on this clone: Its antigen is undetermined.

The chain links TRBV6-5 to TRBJ2-7, with D perhaps matching TRBD2 (5 bases). This material consisted of unstimulated CD4+ T cells sorted from spleen or lymph node cells, taken before intestinal transplant. The TCR was taken from a human donor who received an intestinal transplant. CDR3 protein: CASSYEGKQYF. The CDR3 DNA is TGTGCCAGCAGTTACGAGGGTAAGCAGTACTTC.